This is a list of T cell receptor beta chains from one sample in a study of regulatory T cells in long-lasting Graves disease. Each CDR3 protein gets one entry after TCRdb re-called the multiplex PCR reads with MiXCR. The sample shows about 440,000 distinct CDR3 sequences, roughly 15% of them seen only once. These data were likewise used in another study, on T cells in Graves' hyperthyroidism and ophthalmopathy.

The input for sequencing was peripheral blood mononuclear cells (PBMCs), taken at new diagnosis, from a patient treated with antithyroid drugs. Receptor source: a woman aged 25 to 39 with Graves disease. The CDR3 runs from the conserved cysteine through the conserved F or W. Each record gives: D gene, V gene, J gene, clone size, CDR3 DNA, CDR3 protein. The D gene is left open where the match is weak. Only part of the rows carry a size: once, few, many, or a class if the clone is expanded.

D gene: TRBD1
V gene: TRBV2
J gene: TRBJ2-5
clone size: many
CDR3 DNA: TGTGCCAGCATCCCCCCGTCGAGACAGGGGGCCCCGTACTTC
CDR3 protein: CASIPPSRQGAPYF

D gene: TRBD2
V gene: TRBV12-3/TRBV12-4
J gene: TRBJ2-2
clone size: many
CDR3 DNA: TGTGCCAGCAGTCCTGGACTAGCGCTCACCGGGGAGCTGTTTTTT
CDR3 protein: CASSPGLALTGELFF

D gene: TRBD2
V gene: TRBV6-1
J gene: TRBJ2-3
clone size: few
CDR3 DNA: TGTGCCAGCAAGCGGGAATCGCAGGGTAAAGATACGCAGTATTTT
CDR3 protein: CASKRESQGKDTQYF

D gene: .
V gene: TRBV19
J gene: TRBJ1-2
clone size: .
CDR3 DNA: TGTGCCTCCTCCCGGGGAGAAGGGCACTATGGCTACACCTTC
CDR3 protein: CASSRGEGHYGYTF

D gene: TRBD1
V gene: TRBV7-2
J gene: TRBJ2-1
clone size: many
CDR3 DNA: TGTGCCAGCAGCTCCTACAGGGGTGAGCAGTTCTTC
CDR3 protein: CASSSYRGEQFF

D gene: .
V gene: TRBV30
J gene: TRBJ2-1
clone size: many
CDR3 DNA: TGTGCCTGTTTTAGCGCTAGCGCTTACAATGAGCAGTTCTTC
CDR3 protein: CACFSASAYNEQFF

D gene: .
V gene: TRBV7-8
J gene: TRBJ1-3
clone size: few
CDR3 DNA: TGTGCCAGCAGCCCCCTAGTTGGGTCAGGAAACACCATATATTTT
CDR3 protein: CASSPLVGSGNTIYF

D gene: .
V gene: TRBV20-1
J gene: TRBJ1-2
clone size: many
CDR3 DNA: TGCAGTGCTAGAGGAGTGGGTTCAGGGGAATATGGCTACACCTTC
CDR3 protein: CSARGVGSGEYGYTF

D gene: TRBD2
V gene: TRBV28
J gene: TRBJ2-7
clone size: many
CDR3 DNA: TGTGCCAGCAGTTTATCGACTAGCGGGGACTACGAGCAGTACTTC
CDR3 protein: CASSLSTSGDYEQYF

D gene: TRBD2
V gene: TRBV13
J gene: TRBJ2-1
clone size: few
CDR3 DNA: TGTGCCAGCAGCCGCGGGCTAGCGGGGACCAACAATGAGCAGTTCTTC
CDR3 protein: CASSRGLAGTNNEQFF

D gene: .
V gene: TRBV2
J gene: TRBJ1-6
clone size: many
CDR3 DNA: TGTGCCAGCAGAACACAGGGCTCACCCCTCCACTTT
CDR3 protein: CASRTQGSPLHF

D gene: .
V gene: TRBV4-3
J gene: TRBJ2-7
clone size: .
CDR3 DNA: TGCGCCAGCAGCCAAGATTTAAGTACCACCTACGAGCAGTACTTC
CDR3 protein: CASSQDLSTTYEQYF

D gene: TRBD2
V gene: TRBV7-9
J gene: TRBJ2-1
clone size: .
CDR3 DNA: TGTGCCAGCAGCTTGGGGCGACTAGCGGGACGCCCCTACAATGAGCAGTTCTTC
CDR3 protein: CASSLGRLAGRPYNEQFF

D gene: TRBD1
V gene: TRBV28
J gene: TRBJ1-2
clone size: many
CDR3 DNA: TGTGCCAGCAGTTTTGGTTTCGCGGGGCAGGGGGCAGCTGGCTACACCTTC
CDR3 protein: CASSFGFAGQGAAGYTF

D gene: .
V gene: TRBV4-1
J gene: TRBJ2-6
clone size: few
CDR3 DNA: TGCGCCAGCAGCCAAGGACGAGCGAGAGGTTACGGGGCCAACGTCCTGACTTTC
CDR3 protein: CASSQGRARGYGANVLTF

D gene: .
V gene: TRBV6-6
J gene: TRBJ2-7
clone size: many
CDR3 DNA: TGTGCCAGCAGTTACTCGAGTACCGGGGAACATTACGAGCAGTACTTC
CDR3 protein: CASSYSSTGEHYEQYF

D gene: TRBD2
V gene: TRBV3-1
J gene: TRBJ2-3
clone size: few
CDR3 DNA: TGTGCCAGCAGCCAAGATAGCGGGAGTTCCGGTTACACAGATACGCAGTATTTT
CDR3 protein: CASSQDSGSSGYTDTQYF

D gene: TRBD1
V gene: TRBV14
J gene: TRBJ1-5
clone size: few
CDR3 DNA: TGTGCCAGCAGCCAAGCAGGGGGAAGCAATCAGCCCCAGCATTTT
CDR3 protein: CASSQAGGSNQPQHF